This TCR beta chain was recorded in a study of blood T cell repertoires in COVID-19. TCRdb's copy holds only in-frame clones and misses some; the assay was immunoSEQ multiplex PCR. There are a few hundred thousand clones in the sample; over 80% occur only once, and about 5% lies in the top ten. The CDR3 length is 15 residues. Deletions cut 2 bases from V and 0 bases from J, with 9 bases between. Germline CDR1 and CDR2: KGHDR and SFDVKD. Recovery among Cohort 3 donors was established by two negative PCRs, clearance, or symptom resolution. The clonotype was recovered from a man aged 25 to 40 who had recovered from COVID-19. Material: PBMCs or T cells enriched from blood (not recorded which). The chain employs TRBV24-1 and TRBJ1-1; D remains ambiguous. CDR3 loop: CATSDSRTVNTEAFF. CDR3 DNA sequence: TGTGCCACCAGTGATTCTCGCACAGTGAACACTGAAGCTTTCTTT.